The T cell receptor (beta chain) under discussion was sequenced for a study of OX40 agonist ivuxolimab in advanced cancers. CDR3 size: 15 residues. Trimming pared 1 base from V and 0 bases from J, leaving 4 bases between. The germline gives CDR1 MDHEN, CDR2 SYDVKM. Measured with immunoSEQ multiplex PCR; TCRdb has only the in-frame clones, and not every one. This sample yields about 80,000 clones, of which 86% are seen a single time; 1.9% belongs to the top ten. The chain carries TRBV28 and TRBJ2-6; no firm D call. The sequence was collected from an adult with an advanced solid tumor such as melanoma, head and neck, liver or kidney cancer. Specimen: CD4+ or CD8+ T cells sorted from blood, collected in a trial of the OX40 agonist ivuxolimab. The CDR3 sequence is CASSLFTSGANVLTF. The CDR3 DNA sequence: TGTGCCAGCAGTTTATTCACCTCTGGGGCCAACGTCCTGACTTTC.